This TCR beta chain is drawn from a study of breast tumors, draining lymph nodes, adjacent tissues. The CDR3 contains 19 residues. V lost 1 base to trimming and J lost 4 bases, with 23 bases between them. Germline CDR1 is MDHEN and CDR2 is SYDVKM. MiXCR, run by TCRdb on the multiplex PCR reads, gives a single entry per CDR3 protein. The sample consists of around 70,000 distinct CDR3 sequences, around 43% of them appearing once. The sequence derives from a female donor with breast cancer. Some clones in this sample may be carry-over from other donors' samples. The specimen sequenced was breast tumor tissue. J is TRBJ1-5 and V is TRBV28, with a tentative D call TRBD1 (6 bases). As DNA, the CDR3 is TGTGCCAGCAGTTTATCTGGACGGGGGCGTTGGGTGGTGAATCAGCCCCAGCATTTT. Amino acid sequence: CASSLSGRGRWVVNQPQHF.